This TCR beta chain was sequenced in a study of cytomegalovirus exposure and HLA in healthy donors. Notes on the study in general: Approximately 17,000 TCR beta sequences were associated with HLA alleles at 0.05 false discovery rate in a later analysis. Most observed TCR sequences were rare, whereas some public TCRs were detected in many donors. Presence/absence analyses rested on an assumption that sequencing depth was roughly uniform across donors.

A remark on this clone: Its antigen is unknown.

Germline V gives CDR1 SGHRS, CDR2 YFSETQ. Trimming shortened V by 4 bases and J by 7 bases, and 14 bases separated the two germline ends. The CDR3 covers 13 residues. A multiplex PCR was run with 60 Vbeta primers and 13 Jbeta primers. The data were produced by immunoSEQ multiplex PCR, yet TCRdb's version contains in-frame clones alone and is incomplete. The sample holds about 150,000 clones, roughly 85% seen once. The sequenced material came from PBMCs. The chain couples TRBV5-1 to TRBJ1-1, with D unclear. The source of this sequence is a boy between 2 and 15 years old in good health and CMV-seronegative. The CDR3 DNA follows: TGCGCCAGCAGCGCAGCAGCGTGGAATGAAGCTTTCTTT. Translating it yields CASSAAAWNEAFF.